The clone carrying this TCR beta chain was counted between two and nine times. These data come from a study of regulatory T cells in long-lasting Graves disease. Construction of the TCR beta libraries employed iRepertoire HTBI primers in conjunction with Arm-PCR of CDR3 regions. A single record per CDR3 protein comes from TCRdb applying MiXCR to the multiplex PCR reads. The table lists 600,000 to 650,000 distinct CDR3 sequences, about 15% of them singletons. Time point specified: newly diagnosed GD, antithyroid drugs for less than 3 months. With RNA extracted from PBMCs as input, the TCR library was made. CDR1 MNHNS and CDR2 SASEGT come from the germline V gene. The CDR3 is made up of 18 amino acids. J gave up 8 bases and V 10 bases, and 23 bases lay outside the gene matches. This sample was shared with a second study, whose subject was T cells in Graves' hyperthyroidism and ophthalmopathy. From that report: Criteria for exclusion of patients were uncontrolled infection, other autoimmune disease, pregnancy or lactation. The primer set for the first-round RT-PCR of the TCR CDR3 was HTBI.

The chain uses TRBV6-1 and TRBJ2-1; 10 bases map to TRBD2. The sequences come from peripheral blood mononuclear cells (PBMCs), collected at new diagnosis, from a patient treated with antithyroid drugs. This TCR derives from a woman in her thirties with Graves disease. This CDR3 is CATFDRGGLAGVVHEQFF. CDR3 DNA: TGTGCCACGTTCGACAGGGGAGGTCTAGCGGGAGTAGTCCATGAGCAGTTCTTC.